The 16 T cell receptor beta chains listed next were all sequenced from one sample in a study of T cell repertoires in cytomegalovirus infection. Using its own MiXCR run on the reads, TCRdb lists one record per CDR3 protein. The table includes about 360,000 distinct CDR3 sequences, approximately 18% detected once. Specimen: PBMCs. These receptors originate from a human donor in good health (CMV status not recorded). Some clones in this sample may be carry-over from other donors' samples.

This clonotype was counted at least ten times. V usage is TRBV7-9 and J usage is TRBJ2-7, with D perhaps assigned TRBD1 or TRBD2 (5 bases each). Trimming removed 5 bases at V and 5 bases at J, with 16 bases between. The CDR3 is made up of 14 amino acids. CDR1 is SEHNR, CDR2 FQNEAQ, per germline (reference sequence). The CDR3 region is CASSLGTWNDEQYF. The CDR3, as DNA: TGTGCCAGCAGCCTAGGGACGTGGAACGACGAGCAGTACTTC.

Many counts were recorded for this clonotype. This CDR3 is CASSSTGGGYSPLHF. The CDR3, as DNA: TGTGCCAGCAGCTCGACAGGGGGCGGATATTCACCCCTCCACTTT. The chain employs TRBV7-2 and TRBJ1-6; 10 bases align to TRBD1. Per the germline V gene, CDR1 is SGHTA and CDR2 is FQGNSA. Losses at the gene ends were 4 bases for V and 8 bases for J; bases not matched to a gene: 5. The CDR3 length is 15 residues.

Worth noting for this clonotype: A much larger clone lies a single base off, so this may be a read error. The chain is built from TRBV28 and TRBJ1-2; D ambiguous. CDR1 is MDHEN, CDR2 SYDVKM, per germline. The CDR3 contains 13 residues. Trimming shortened V by 7 bases and J by 4 bases, and 13 bases separated the two germline ends. The CDR3 spells CASISLSAYGYTF. The CDR3 nucleotides are TGTGCCAGCATTTCCCTCAGCGCCTATGGCTACACCTTC.

J is TRBJ2-1 and V is TRBV18, with TRBD2 matching over 7 bases. The CDR3 runs 15 residues. V shed 6 bases, J shed 9 bases, and the junction held 14 bases outside the gene matches. Per the germline V gene, CDR1 is KGHSH and CDR2 is LQKENI. The chain's CDR3 is CASSRGVAGPLEQFF. The CDR3 DNA sequence: TGTGCCAGCTCCCGGGGGGTAGCGGGCCCCCTTGAGCAGTTCTTC.

This clonotype was seen repeatedly, ten times or more. The chain employs TRBV12-3 or TRBV12-4 and TRBJ2-7, with TRBD2 matching over 7 bases. The CDR3 contains 14 residues. V lost 5 bases, J lost 4 bases, and 8 bases stayed unmatched. CDR3 loop: CASSPREVLYEQYF. The CDR3, as DNA: TGTGCCAGCAGTCCCCGGGAGGTCCTATACGAGCAGTACTTC.

The CDR3 DNA follows: TGTGCCAGCAGTTACACTCTAGCGGGAGTCGAGCAGTACTTC. This sequence encodes CASSYTLAGVEQYF. The gene calls are TRBV6-2 or TRBV6-3 and TRBJ2-7; 10 bases align to TRBD2. V lost 2 bases to trimming and J lost 6 bases; unmatched junction nucleotides: 4. CDR3 size: 14 residues. The germline V gene has CDR1 MNHEY and CDR2 SVGEGT.

This clonotype was picked up a small number of times. V and J are TRBV7-6 and TRBJ1-4, with 7 positions matching TRBD1. With 2 bases clipped from V and 8 bases from J, the junction kept 5 bases outside the gene matches. The CDR3 contains 14 residues. Germline CDR1 is SGHVS and CDR2 is FNYEAQ. CDR3: CASSLREGAEKLFF. The CDR3 region has the DNA TGTGCCAGCAGCTTACGGGAGGGGGCCGAAAAACTGTTTTTT.

This chain uses TRBV12-3 or TRBV12-4 with TRBJ1-2, with a possible D match to TRBD1 (6 bases). Trimming shortened V by 5 bases and J by 7 bases, and 14 bases separated the two germline ends. This CDR3 is built from 13 residues. The CDR3 sequence is CASSGTWVAGYTF. CDR3 in DNA: TGTGCCAGCAGTGGGACATGGGTAGCTGGCTACACCTTC.

The sample holds many counts of this clonotype. The CDR3 DNA reads TGTGCCAGCAGAACCCTCGGGCGTACAAACACTGAAGCTTTCTTT. This translates into CASRTLGRTNTEAFF. The chain carries TRBV12-3 or TRBV12-4 and TRBJ1-1, with D hard to call. Trimming left V 6 bases short and J 2 bases short, with 16 bases between. This CDR3 spans 15 amino acids.

This clonotype was observed at least ten times. This chain uses TRBV7-2 with TRBJ2-1; TRBD2 matches 8 bases. Germline CDR1 SGHTA, CDR2 FQGNSA. V shed 6 bases, J shed 0 bases, and the junction held 7 bases outside the gene matches. This CDR3 is 16 amino acids long. The CDR3 loop reads CASSIAGTNSYNEQFF. The DNA of the CDR3 is TGTGCCAGCAGTATAGCGGGGACTAACTCCTACAATGAGCAGTTCTTC.

This rearrangement joins TRBV20-1 to TRBJ1-1; D is undetermined. The CDR3 length is 16 residues. Germline V gene lookup returns CDR1 DFQATT and CDR2 SNEGSKA (reference sequence). V was pared by 0 bases and J by 1 base, with 15 bases between. CDR3 amino acids: CSARDQVFRGNTEAFF. The CDR3, as DNA: TGCAGTGCTAGAGATCAAGTGTTTCGGGGGAACACTGAAGCTTTCTTT.

This clonotype was counted between two and nine times. V usage is TRBV28 and J usage is TRBJ1-6; D perhaps matches TRBD1 (5 bases). The germline gives CDR1 MDHEN, CDR2 SYDVKM. V dropped 2 bases and J dropped 5 bases, with 10 bases sitting between them. The CDR3 spans 15 residues. The CDR3 sequence is CASSLTGTDNSPLHF. The CDR3 nucleotides are TGTGCCAGCAGTTTAACCGGGACGGATAATTCACCCCTCCACTTT.

V is TRBV12-3 or TRBV12-4 and J is TRBJ1-1; perhaps TRBD1 as D (5 bases). V gave up 1 base and J gave up 5 bases, with 14 bases separating them. This CDR3 is built from 15 residues. CDR3 sequence: CASSLEWGGETEAFF. The DNA for the CDR3 is TGTGCCAGCAGTTTAGAATGGGGGGGGGAAACTGAAGCTTTCTTT.

In its sample, this clonotype was seen once. J is TRBJ2-7 and V is TRBV20-1; 16 bases agree with TRBD2. The CDR3 loop spans 16 amino acids. Trimming at V came to 5 bases and at J to 4 bases, leaving 8 bases not matched to a gene. CDR1 and CDR2 (germline): DFQATT, SNEGSKA (reference sequence). DNA of the CDR3: TGCAGTGCTGCCCCGGGACTAGCGGGAGGGCTGTACGAGCAGTACTTC. It translates to CSAAPGLAGGLYEQYF.

This clonotype came up many times. The gene calls are TRBV7-6 and TRBJ2-3, with D perhaps TRBD1 (6 bases). Per germline, CDR1 SGHVS and CDR2 FNYEAQ. The CDR3 spans 16 residues. Trimming pared 5 bases from V and 1 base from J, leaving 16 bases between. In DNA form, the CDR3 reads TGTGCCAGCAGCCTCTGGACAGCAGTGGGCACAGATACGCAGTATTTT. Its protein product is CASSLWTAVGTDTQYF.

This clonotype has a handful of counts. The rearrangement joins TRBV9 to TRBJ2-5; 7 bases map to TRBD1. V lost 0 bases, J lost 5 bases, and 7 bases stayed unmatched. There are 15 residues in the CDR3. Per germline, CDR1 SGDLS and CDR2 YYNGEE. Here the CDR3 reads CASSVVADRRETQYF. DNA of the CDR3: TGTGCCAGCAGCGTAGTCGCGGACAGGAGGGAGACCCAGTACTTC.